The sequence of this T cell receptor beta chain was determined in a study of technical replicates of blood from a few donors (dated by TCRdb to about 2017). Comments on this clone: Its antigen is currently not known. The sample holds no much larger clone one base away, and base qualities are not on file.

Ends trimmed: V by 4 bases, J by 2 bases; bases unmatched to a gene: 6. Via the germline V gene (reference sequence), CDR1 is SGHNT and CDR2 YYREEE. Measured from the cysteine to the phenylalanine, the CDR3 is 15 residues long. Here the CDR3 DNA is all that survives: 45 bases in frame from base 1. The method behind the library was the immunoSEQ multiplex PCR assay. TCRdb stores this immuneACCESS table with in-frame sequences only. Part of the clones is absent; in the studies checked, under half of the shortfall reflects unresolved V genes, and no reason is known for the rest. A total of 72,000 or so clones appear in this sample, 92% of them only once. The ten largest clones capture 0.35% to 0.45% of the sample.

The specimen was T cells isolated from PBMCs. The receptor chain draws on TRBV5-4 and TRBJ2-3; TRBD2 lines up with 8 middle nucleotides. The TCR originated in a human donor in good health. CDR3 protein: CASSPGTRPTDTQYF. The nucleotide sequence reads as follows: TGTGCCAGCAGCCCCGGGACTAGACCCACAGATACGCAGTATTTT.